Included here is one TCR beta chain sequence, with context. The target antigen is unknown. This entry is derived from a study of CD8 T cells in ankylosing spondylitis. Germline assignment: CDR1 SGHRS and CDR2 YFSETQ. Trimming took 5 bases from V and 1 from J; bases not matched to a gene: 2. The CDR3 loop spans 15 amino acids. Library preparation for TCR beta used quantitative 5'-RACE with molecular barcodes. Each CDR3 protein is one row after TCRdb ran MiXCR on the 5' RACE reads. In the table there are 300,000 to 400,000 distinct CDR3 sequences, around 15% of which are singletons. Study-level results: A TCR beta motif of under 10 highly homologous variants appeared characteristic of ankylosing spondylitis blood. Both synovial fluid and blood in reactive arthritis had previously been reported to carry some motif variants. Significant enrichment of disease-linked clones was reported in matched ankylosing spondylitis synovial fluid.

The source of this sequence is a male donor with ankylosing spondylitis or in good health (not recorded which). The material sequenced was blood, either unsorted or a sorted T cell fraction (not recorded which). The chain carries TRBV5-1 and TRBJ2-3, with 12 bases lining up with TRBD2. CDR3 bases: TGCGCCAGCAGAACTAGCGGGGGGCGCACAGATACGCAGTATTTT. Its protein product is CASRTSGGRTDTQYF.